The clone carrying this T cell receptor (beta chain) has ten or more counts. The time point is: healthy volunteer bleed at 6 weeks. Total RNA came from unfractionated whole blood. This record belongs to a study of human T cells and chemical hapten exposure. The V gene's germline CDR1 is SGDLS and CDR2 YYNGEE. V was trimmed by 4 bases and J by 2 bases, leaving 4 bases between them. The CDR3 totals 13 residues. Methods used by the authors: From roughly 23,000 to 640,000 TCRs were found per sample, with a median of approximately 100,000. One entry per CDR3 protein, called by TCRdb with MiXCR from the RACE reads. The V and J calls shown here were made by TCRdb, not taken from the authors' results. The data show more than 35,000 distinct CDR3 sequences, 3% to 4.5% seen once.

The TCR comes from a human donor in good health. Some clones in this sample may be carry-over from other donors' samples. The sample consisted of whole blood. The chain recombines TRBV9 with TRBJ2-6; D ambiguous. The chain's CDR3 is CASSLTGANVLTF. DNA of the CDR3: TGTGCCAGCAGCCTAACTGGGGCCAACGTCCTGACTTTC.